The 3 T cell receptor beta chains below were found in one sample sequenced in a study of blood T cell repertoires in COVID-19. Clones were sequenced by immunoSEQ multiplex PCR, and TCRdb holds only the in-frame ones, with some missing. The data show 200,000 to 250,000 clones, 86% seen once. Specimen: peripheral blood. Receptor source: a woman at least 80 years old with COVID-19, enrolled during active disease.

This clone was seen repeatedly, ten times or more. The chain carries TRBV10-3 and TRBJ1-2; D may be TRBD1 (5 bases). The germline CDR1 and CDR2 sequences are ENHRY and SYGVKD. The CDR3 extends over 13 amino acids. V gave up 4 bases and J gave up 6 bases, with 12 bases separating them. The DNA of the CDR3 is TGTGCCATCAGTGCTGGCAGGGAGGATGGCTACACCTTC. Translating gives CAISAGREDGYTF.

This sequence joins TRBV5-1 and TRBJ2-7, with 12 bases that match TRBD2. Trimming removed 3 bases from V and 4 bases from J; junction bases left unmatched: 8. From germline, CDR1 is SGHRS and CDR2 YFSETQ. The CDR3 runs 16 residues. The CDR3 bases are TGCGCCAGCAGCTCAGGACTAGCGGGGACCTTATACGAGCAGTACTTC. Protein sequence: CASSSGLAGTLYEQYF.

Here the CDR3 reads CAWSTGTGNQPQHF. The CDR3 DNA reads TGTGCCTGGAGCACCGGGACAGGGAATCAGCCCCAGCATTTT. The chain links TRBV30 to TRBJ1-5; 9 nucleotides align to TRBD1. The CDR3 spans 14 residues. The trim removed 3 bases at V and 4 bases at J, leaving 4 bases unmatched. CDR1 is GTSNPN, CDR2 SVGIG, per germline (reference sequence).